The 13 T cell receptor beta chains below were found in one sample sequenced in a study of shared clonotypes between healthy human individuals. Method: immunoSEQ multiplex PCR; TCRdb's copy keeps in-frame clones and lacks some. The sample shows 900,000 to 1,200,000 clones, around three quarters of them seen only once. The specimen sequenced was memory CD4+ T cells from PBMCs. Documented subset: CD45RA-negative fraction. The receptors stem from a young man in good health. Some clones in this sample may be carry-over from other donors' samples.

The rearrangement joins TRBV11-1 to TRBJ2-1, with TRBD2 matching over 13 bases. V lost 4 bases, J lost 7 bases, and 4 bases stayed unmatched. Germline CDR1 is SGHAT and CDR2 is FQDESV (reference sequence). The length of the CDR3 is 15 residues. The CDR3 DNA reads TGTGCCAGCAGCTCGGGACTAGCGGGACTGAATGAGCAGTTCTTC. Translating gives CASSSGLAGLNEQFF.

The CDR3 here is CASSIINEQFF. CDR3 bases: TGTGCCAGTAGTATCATCAATGAGCAGTTCTTC. This sequence joins TRBV19 and TRBJ2-1; D unclear. The germline V gene has CDR1 LNHDA and CDR2 SQIVND (reference sequence). This CDR3 is built from 11 residues. Deletions cut 3 bases from V and 6 bases from J, with 3 bases between.

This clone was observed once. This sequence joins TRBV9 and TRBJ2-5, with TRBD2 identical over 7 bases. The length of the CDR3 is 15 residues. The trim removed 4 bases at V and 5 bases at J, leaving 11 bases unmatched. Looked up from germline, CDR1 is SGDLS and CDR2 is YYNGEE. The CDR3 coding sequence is TGTGCCAGCAGCCCCTCAAGCGGGATGGGGGAGACCCAGTACTTC. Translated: CASSPSSGMGETQYF. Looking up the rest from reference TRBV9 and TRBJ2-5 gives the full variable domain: DSGVTQTPKHLITATGQRVTLRCSPRSGDLSVYWYQQSLDQGLQFLIQYYNGEERAKGNILERFSAQQFPDLHSELNLSSLELGDSALYFCASSPSSGMGETQYFGPGTRLLVL.

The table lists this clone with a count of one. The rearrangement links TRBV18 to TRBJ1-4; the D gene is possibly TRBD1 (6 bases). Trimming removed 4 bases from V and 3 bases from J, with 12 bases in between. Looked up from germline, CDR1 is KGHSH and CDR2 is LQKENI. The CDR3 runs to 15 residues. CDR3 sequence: CASSRRGSANEKLFF. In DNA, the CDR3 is TGTGCCAGCTCACGAAGGGGGTCCGCTAATGAAAAACTGTTTTTT.

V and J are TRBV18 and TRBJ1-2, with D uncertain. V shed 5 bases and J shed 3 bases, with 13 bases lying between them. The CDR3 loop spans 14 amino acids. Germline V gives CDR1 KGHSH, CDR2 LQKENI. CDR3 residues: CASSISQADYGYTF. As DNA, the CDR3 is TGTGCCAGCTCAATTAGCCAGGCCGACTATGGCTACACCTTC.

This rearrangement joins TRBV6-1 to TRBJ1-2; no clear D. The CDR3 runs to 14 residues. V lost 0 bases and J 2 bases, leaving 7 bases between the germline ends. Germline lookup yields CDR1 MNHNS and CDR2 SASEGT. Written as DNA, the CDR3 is TGTGCCAGCAGTGAAGCGCGGGGAAACTATGGCTACACCTTC. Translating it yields CASSEARGNYGYTF.

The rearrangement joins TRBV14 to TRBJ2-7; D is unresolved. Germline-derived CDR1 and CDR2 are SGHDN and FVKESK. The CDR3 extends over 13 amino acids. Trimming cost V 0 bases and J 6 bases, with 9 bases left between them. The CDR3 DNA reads TGTGCCAGCAGCCAAGATCTGGGGTTCGAGCAGTACTTC. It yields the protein CASSQDLGFEQYF.

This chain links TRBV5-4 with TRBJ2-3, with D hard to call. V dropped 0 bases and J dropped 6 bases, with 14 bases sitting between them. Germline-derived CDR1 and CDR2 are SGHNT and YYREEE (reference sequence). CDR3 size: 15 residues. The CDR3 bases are TGTGCCAGCAGCTTGGCGCTCGTTGAAAAGGATACGCAGTATTTT. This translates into CASSLALVEKDTQYF.

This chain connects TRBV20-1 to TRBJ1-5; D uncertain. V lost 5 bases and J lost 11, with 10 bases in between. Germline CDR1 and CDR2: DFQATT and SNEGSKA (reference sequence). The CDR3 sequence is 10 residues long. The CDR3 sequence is CSAAILTQHF. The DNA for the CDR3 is TGCAGTGCTGCTATTTTGACCCAGCATTTT.

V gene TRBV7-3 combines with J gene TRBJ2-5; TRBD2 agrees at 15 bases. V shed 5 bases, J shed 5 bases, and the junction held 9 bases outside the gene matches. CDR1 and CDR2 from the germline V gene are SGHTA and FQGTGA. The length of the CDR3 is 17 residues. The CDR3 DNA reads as TGTGCCAGCAGCCCTGGACTAGCGGGAGGGCCGAGGGAGACCCAGTACTTC. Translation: CASSPGLAGGPRETQYF.

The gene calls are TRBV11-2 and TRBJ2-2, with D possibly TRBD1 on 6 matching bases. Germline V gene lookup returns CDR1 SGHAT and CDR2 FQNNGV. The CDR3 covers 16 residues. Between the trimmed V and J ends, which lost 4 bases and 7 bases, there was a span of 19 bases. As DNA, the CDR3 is TGTGCCAGCAGCTCCCCGAGAGGACAGCATTTCGGGGAGCTGTTTTTT. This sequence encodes CASSSPRGQHFGELFF.

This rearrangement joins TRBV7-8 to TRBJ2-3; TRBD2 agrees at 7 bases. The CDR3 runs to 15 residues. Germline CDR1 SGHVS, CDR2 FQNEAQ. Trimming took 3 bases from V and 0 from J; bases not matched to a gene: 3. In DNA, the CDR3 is TGTGCCAGCAGCTTTACGGGAGGCAGCACAGATACGCAGTATTTT. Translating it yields CASSFTGGSTDTQYF.

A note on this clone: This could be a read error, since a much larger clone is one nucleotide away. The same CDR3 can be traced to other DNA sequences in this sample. In nucleotides, the CDR3 is TGTGCCAGCAGTCCCGGGACAGCTAACTATGGCTACACCTTC. This codes for CASSPGTANYGYTF. The genes are TRBV28 and TRBJ1-2; 7 bases agree with TRBD1. Trimming took 5 bases from V and 0 from J; bases not matched to a gene: 3. CDR3 length: 14 residues. Looked up from germline, CDR1 is MDHEN and CDR2 is SYDVKM.